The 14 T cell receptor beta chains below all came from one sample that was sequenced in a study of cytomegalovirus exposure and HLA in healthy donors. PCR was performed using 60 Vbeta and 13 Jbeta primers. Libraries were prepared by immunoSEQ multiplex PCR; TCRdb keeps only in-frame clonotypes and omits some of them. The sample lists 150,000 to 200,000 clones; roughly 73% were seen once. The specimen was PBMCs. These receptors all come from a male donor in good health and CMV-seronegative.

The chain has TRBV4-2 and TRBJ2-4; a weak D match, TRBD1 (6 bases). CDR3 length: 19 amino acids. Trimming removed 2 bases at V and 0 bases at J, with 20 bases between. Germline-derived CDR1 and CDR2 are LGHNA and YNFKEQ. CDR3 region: CASSQRPDRTGLAKNIQYF. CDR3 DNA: TGTGCCAGCAGCCAAAGACCTGACAGGACGGGGTTAGCCAAAAACATTCAGTACTTC.

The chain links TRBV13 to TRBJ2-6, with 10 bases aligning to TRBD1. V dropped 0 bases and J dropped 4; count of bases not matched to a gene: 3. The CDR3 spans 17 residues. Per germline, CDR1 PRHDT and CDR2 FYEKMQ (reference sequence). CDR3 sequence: CASSLGDRGSGANVLTF. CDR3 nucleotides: TGTGCCAGCAGCTTAGGGGACAGGGGGTCCGGGGCCAACGTCCTGACTTTC.

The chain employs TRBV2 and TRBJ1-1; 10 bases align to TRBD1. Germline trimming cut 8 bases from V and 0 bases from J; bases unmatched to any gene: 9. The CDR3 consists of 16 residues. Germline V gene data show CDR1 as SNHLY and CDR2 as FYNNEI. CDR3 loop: CASVRRTGGMNTEAFF. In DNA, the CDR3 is TGTGCCAGCGTCAGAAGGACAGGGGGTATGAACACTGAAGCTTTCTTT.

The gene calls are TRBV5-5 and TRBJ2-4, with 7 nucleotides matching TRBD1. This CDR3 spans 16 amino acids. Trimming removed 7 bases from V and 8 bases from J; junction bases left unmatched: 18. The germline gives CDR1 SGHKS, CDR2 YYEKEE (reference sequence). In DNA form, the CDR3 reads TGTGCCAGCGGGTACGGGACAGCTCCTTCGCTTCACATTCAGTACTTC. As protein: CASGYGTAPSLHIQYF.

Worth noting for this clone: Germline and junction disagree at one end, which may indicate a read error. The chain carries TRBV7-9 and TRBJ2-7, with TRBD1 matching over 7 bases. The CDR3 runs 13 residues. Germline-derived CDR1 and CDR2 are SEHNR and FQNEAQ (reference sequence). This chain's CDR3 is CVSSFQGVYEQYF. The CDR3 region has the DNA TGTGTCAGCAGCTTCCAGGGGGTGTACGAGCAGTACTTC.

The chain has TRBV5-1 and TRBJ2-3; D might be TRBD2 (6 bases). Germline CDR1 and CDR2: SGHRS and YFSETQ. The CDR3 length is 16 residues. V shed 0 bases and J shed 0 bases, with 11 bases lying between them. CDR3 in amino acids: CASSLVLAPSTDTQYF. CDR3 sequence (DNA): TGCGCCAGCAGCTTGGTGCTAGCGCCTAGCACAGATACGCAGTATTTT.

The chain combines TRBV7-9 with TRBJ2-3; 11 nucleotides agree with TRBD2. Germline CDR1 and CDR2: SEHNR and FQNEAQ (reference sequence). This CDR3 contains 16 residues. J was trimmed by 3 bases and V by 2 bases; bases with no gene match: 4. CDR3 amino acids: CASSLTTSGKTDTQYF. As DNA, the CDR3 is TGTGCCAGCAGCTTAACGACTAGCGGGAAAACAGATACGCAGTATTTT.

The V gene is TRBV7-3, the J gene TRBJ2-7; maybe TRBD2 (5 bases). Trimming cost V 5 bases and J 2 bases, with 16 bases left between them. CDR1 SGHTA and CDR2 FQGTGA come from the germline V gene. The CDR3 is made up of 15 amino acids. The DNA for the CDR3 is TGTGCCAGCAGCCCGGGGATCGCCAACCCCTACGAGCAGTACTTC. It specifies CASSPGIANPYEQYF.

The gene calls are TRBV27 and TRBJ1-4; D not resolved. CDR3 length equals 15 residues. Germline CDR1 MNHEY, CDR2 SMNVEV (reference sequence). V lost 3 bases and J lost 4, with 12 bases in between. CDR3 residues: CASSFKEKVNEKLFF. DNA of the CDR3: TGTGCCAGCAGTTTTAAGGAGAAGGTTAATGAAAAACTGTTTTTT.

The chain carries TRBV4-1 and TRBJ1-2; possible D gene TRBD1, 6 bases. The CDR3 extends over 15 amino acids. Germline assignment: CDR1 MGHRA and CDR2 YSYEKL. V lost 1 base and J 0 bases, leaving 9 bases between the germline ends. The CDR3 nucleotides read TGCGCCAGCAGCCAAGGGACAGACGCTAACTATGGCTACACCTTC. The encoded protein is CASSQGTDANYGYTF.

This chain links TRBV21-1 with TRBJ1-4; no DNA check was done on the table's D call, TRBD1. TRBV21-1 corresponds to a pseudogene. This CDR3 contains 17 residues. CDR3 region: CASSEGRDRGTNEKLFF. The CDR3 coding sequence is TGTGCCAGCAGCGAAGGCCGGGACAGGGGAACTAATGAAAAACTGTTTTTT.

CDR3 in amino acids: CASSLSVFGYEQYF. CDR3 DNA sequence: TGTGCCAGCAGTTTATCTGTTTTCGGCTACGAGCAGTACTTC. The chain uses TRBV27 and TRBJ2-7; D unresolved. V was trimmed by 0 bases and J by 3 bases, leaving 9 bases between them. This CDR3 contains 14 residues. The V gene's germline CDR1 is MNHEY and CDR2 SMNVEV (reference sequence).

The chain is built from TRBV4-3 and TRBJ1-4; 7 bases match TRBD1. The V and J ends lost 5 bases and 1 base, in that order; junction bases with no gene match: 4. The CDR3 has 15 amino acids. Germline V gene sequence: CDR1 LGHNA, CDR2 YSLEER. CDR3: CASSVHRGTNEKLFF. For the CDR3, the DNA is TGCGCCAGCAGCGTCCACAGGGGAACTAATGAAAAACTGTTTTTT.

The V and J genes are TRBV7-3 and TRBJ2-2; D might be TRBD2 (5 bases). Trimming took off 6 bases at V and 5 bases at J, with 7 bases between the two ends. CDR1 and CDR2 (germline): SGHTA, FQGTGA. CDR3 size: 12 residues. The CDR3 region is CASRRDTGELFF. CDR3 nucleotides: TGTGCCAGCAGACGGGATACCGGGGAGCTGTTTTTT. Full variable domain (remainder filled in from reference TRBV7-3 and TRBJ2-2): GAGVSQTPSNKVTEKGKYVELRCDPISGHTALYWYRQSLGQGPEFLIYFQGTGAADDSGLPNDRFFAVRPEGSVSTLKIQRTERGDSAVYLCASRRDTGELFFGEGSRLTVL.